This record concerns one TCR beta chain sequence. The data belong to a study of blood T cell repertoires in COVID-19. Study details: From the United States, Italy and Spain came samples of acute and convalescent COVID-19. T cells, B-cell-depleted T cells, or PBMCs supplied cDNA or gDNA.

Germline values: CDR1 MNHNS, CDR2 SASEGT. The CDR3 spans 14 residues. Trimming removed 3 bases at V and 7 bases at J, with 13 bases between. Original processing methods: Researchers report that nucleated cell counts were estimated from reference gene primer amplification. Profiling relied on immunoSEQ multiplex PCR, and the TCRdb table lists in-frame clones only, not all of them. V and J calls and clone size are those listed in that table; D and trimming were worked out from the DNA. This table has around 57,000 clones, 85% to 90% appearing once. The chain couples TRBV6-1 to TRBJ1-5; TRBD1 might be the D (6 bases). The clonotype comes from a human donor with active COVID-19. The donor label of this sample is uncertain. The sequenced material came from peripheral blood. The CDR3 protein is CASSDGRGAQPQHF. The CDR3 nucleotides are TGTGCCAGCAGTGATGGGCGGGGGGCCCAGCCCCAGCATTTT.